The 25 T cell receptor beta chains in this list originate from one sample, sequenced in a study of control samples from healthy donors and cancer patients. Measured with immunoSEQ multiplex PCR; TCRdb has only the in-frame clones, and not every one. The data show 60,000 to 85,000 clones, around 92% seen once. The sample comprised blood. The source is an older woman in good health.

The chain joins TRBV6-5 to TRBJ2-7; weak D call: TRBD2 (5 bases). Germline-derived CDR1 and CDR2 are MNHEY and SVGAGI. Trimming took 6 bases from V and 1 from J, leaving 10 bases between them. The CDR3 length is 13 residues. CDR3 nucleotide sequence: TGTGCCAGCAGCCCGCCGGGATCCTACGAGCAGTACTTC. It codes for CASSPPGSYEQYF.

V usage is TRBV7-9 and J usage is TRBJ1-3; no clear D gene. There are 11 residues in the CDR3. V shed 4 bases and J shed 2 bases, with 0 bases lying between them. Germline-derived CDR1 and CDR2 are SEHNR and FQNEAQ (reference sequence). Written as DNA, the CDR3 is TGTGCCAGCAGCTCTGGAAACACCATATATTTT. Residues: CASSSGNTIYF. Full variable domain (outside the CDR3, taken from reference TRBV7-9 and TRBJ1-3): DTGVSQNPRHKITKRGQNVTFRCDPISEHNRLYWYRQTLGQGPEFLTYFQNEAQLEKSRLLSDRFSAERPKGSFSTLEIQRTEQGDSAMYLCASSSGNTIYFGEGSWLTVV.

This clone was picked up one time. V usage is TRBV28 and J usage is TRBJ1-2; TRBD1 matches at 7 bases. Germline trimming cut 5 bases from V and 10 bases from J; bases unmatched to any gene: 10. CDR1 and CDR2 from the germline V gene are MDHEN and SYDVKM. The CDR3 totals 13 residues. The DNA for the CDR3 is TGTGCCAGCAGTGGGGGACAGCGCCTGAACTACACCTTC. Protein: CASSGGQRLNYTF.

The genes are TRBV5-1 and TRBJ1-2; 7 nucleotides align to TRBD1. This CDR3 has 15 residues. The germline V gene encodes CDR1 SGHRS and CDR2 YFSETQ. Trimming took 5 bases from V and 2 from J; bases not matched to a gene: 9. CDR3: CASRRQTGTNYGYTF. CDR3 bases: TGCGCCAGCAGAAGGCAGACAGGGACAAACTATGGCTACACCTTC.

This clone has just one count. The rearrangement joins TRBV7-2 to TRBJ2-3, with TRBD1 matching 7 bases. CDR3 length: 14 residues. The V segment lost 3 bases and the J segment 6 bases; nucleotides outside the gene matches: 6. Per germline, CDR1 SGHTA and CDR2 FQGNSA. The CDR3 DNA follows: TGTGCCAGCAGCTTTGGACAGGCCTCGGATACGCAGTATTTT. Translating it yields CASSFGQASDTQYF.

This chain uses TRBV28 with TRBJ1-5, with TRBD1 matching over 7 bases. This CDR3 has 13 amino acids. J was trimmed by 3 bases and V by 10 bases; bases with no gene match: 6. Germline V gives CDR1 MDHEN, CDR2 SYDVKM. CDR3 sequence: CATTTGVNQPQHF. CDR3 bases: TGTGCCACAACCACAGGGGTCAATCAGCCCCAGCATTTT.

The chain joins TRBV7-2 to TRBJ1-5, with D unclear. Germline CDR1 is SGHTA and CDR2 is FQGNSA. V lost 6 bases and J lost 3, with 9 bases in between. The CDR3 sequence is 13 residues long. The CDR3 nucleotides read TGTGCCAGCAGAATGGACCTCAATCAGCCCCAGCATTTT. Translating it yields CASRMDLNQPQHF.

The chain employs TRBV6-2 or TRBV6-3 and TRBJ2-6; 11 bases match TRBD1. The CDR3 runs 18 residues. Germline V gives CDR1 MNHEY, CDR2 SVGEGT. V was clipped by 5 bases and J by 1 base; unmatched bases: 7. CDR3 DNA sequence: TGTGCCAGCAGTAAACCGGGACAGGGGGGTTCTGGGGCCAACGTCCTGACTTTC. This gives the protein CASSKPGQGGSGANVLTF.

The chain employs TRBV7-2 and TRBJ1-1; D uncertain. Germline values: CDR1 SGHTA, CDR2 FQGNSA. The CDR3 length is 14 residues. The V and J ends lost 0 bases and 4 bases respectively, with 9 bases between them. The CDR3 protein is CASSLAGSATEAFF. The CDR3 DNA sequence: TGTGCCAGCAGCTTAGCGGGGTCGGCCACTGAAGCTTTCTTT.

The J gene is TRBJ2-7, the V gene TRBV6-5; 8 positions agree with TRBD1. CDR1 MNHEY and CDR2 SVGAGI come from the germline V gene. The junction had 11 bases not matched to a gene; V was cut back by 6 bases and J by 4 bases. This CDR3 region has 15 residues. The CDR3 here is CASSTEAGGYYEQYF. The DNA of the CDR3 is TGTGCCAGCAGCACCGAGGCAGGGGGCTATTACGAGCAGTACTTC.

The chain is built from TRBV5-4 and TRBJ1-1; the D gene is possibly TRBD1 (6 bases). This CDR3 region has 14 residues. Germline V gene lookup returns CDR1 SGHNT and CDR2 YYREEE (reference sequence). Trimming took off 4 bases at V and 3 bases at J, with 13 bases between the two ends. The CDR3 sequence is CASSKTGQDTEAFF. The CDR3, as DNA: TGTGCCAGCAGCAAAACAGGGCAGGACACTGAAGCTTTCTTT.

For the CDR3, the DNA is TGTGCCAGTAACAGGGGTGGCAGCAATCAGCCCCAGCATTTT. This codes for CASNRGGSNQPQHF. The chain combines TRBV28 with TRBJ1-5, with TRBD1 matching over 7 bases. J gave up 1 base and V 9 bases, and 6 bases lay outside the gene matches. This CDR3 contains 14 residues. Germline assignment: CDR1 MDHEN and CDR2 SYDVKM.

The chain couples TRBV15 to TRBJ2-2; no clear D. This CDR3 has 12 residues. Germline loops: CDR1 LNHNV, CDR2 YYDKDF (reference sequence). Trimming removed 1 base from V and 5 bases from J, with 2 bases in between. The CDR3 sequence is CATSRVTGELFF. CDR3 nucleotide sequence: TGTGCCACCAGCAGAGTTACCGGGGAGCTGTTTTTT. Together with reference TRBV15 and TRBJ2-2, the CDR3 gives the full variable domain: DAMVIQNPRYQVTQFGKPVTLSCSQTLNHNVMYWYQQKSSQAPKLLFHYYDKDFNNEADTPDNFQSRRPNTSFCFLDIRSPGLGDTAMYLCATSRVTGELFFGEGSRLTVL.

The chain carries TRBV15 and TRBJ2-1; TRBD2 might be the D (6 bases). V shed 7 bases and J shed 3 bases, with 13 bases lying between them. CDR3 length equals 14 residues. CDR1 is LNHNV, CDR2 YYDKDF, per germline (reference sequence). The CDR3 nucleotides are TGTGCCACCATGGTGGCGGGACTCTACAATGAGCAGTTCTTC. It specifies CATMVAGLYNEQFF.

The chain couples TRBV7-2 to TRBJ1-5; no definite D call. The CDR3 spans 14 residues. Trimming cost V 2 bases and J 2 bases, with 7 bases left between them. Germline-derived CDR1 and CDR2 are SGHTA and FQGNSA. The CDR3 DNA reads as TGTGCCAGCAGCTTAAATCTGGGCAATCAGCCCCAGCATTTT. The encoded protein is CASSLNLGNQPQHF.

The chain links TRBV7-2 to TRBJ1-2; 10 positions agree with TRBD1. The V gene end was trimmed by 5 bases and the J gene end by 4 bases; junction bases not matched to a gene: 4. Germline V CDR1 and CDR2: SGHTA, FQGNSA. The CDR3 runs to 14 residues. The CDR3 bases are TGTGCCAGCAGCCCGGGACAGGGGACCTATGGCTACACCTTC. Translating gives CASSPGQGTYGYTF.

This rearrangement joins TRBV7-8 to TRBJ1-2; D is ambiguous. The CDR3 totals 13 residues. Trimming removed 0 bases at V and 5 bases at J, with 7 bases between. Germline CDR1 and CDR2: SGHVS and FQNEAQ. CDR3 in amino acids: CASSLAREYGYTF. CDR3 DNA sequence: TGTGCCAGCAGCTTAGCACGGGAGTATGGCTACACCTTC.

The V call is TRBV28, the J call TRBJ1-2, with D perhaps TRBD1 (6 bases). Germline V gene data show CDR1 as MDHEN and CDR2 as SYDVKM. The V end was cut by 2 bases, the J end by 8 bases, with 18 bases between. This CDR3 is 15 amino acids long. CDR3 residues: CASSLVPGQRGGYTF. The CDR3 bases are TGTGCCAGCAGTTTAGTGCCTGGACAGCGCGGCGGCTACACCTTC.

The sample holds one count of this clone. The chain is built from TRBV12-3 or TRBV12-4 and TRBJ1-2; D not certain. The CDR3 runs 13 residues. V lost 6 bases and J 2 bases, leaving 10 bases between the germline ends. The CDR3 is CASSPRRNYGYTF. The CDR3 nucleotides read TGTGCCAGCAGCCCCAGACGGAACTATGGCTACACCTTC.

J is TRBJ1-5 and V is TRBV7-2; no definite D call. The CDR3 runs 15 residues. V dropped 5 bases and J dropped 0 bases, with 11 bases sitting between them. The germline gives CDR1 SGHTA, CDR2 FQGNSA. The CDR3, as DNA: TGTGCCAGCAGCCGGGCAGCAAATAGCAATCAGCCCCAGCATTTT. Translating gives CASSRAANSNQPQHF.

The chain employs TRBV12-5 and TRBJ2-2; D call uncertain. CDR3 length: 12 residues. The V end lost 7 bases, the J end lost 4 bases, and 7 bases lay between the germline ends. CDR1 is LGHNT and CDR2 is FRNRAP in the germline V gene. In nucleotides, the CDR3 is TGTGCTAGTGCCCCCCCCACCGGGGAGCTGTTTTTT. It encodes CASAPPTGELFF.

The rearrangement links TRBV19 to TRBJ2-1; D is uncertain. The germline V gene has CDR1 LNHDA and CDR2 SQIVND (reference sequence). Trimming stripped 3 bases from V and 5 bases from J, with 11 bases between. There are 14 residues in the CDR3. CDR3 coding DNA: TGTGCCAGTAGTATGATCGACGGAAACAATGAGCAGTTCTTC. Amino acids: CASSMIDGNNEQFF.

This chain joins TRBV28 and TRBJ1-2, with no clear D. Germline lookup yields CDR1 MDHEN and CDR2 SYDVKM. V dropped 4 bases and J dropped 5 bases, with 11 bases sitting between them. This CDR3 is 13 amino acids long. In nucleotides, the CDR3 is TGTGCCAGCAGTTGGACCTCCAGATATGGCTACACCTTC. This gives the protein CASSWTSRYGYTF.

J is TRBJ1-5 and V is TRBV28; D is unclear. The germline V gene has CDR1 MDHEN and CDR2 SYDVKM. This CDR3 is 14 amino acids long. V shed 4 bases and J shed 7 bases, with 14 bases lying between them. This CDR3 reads CASSSTVQGQPQHF. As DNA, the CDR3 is TGTGCCAGCAGTTCCACCGTACAAGGCCAGCCCCAGCATTTT.

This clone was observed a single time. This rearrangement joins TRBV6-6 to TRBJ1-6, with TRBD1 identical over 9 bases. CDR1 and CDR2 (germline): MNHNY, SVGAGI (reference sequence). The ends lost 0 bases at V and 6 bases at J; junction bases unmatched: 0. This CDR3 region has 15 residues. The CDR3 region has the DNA TGTGCCAGCAGTTACTCGGGACAGGGTAATTCACCCCTCCACTTT. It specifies CASSYSGQGNSPLHF.